The 4 T cell receptor beta chains in this list originate from one sample, sequenced in a study of CD8 T cells in Susac syndrome. A quantity of about 0.5 to 1 ug RNA underwent reverse transcription using random hexamers. MiXCR, applied by TCRdb to the immunoSEQ multiplex PCR reads, yields one record per CDR3 protein. The data hold fewer than 200,000 distinct CDR3 sequences, with about 94% observed a single time. Sequenced input: CD4+ T cells from PBMCs. The receptors stem from a human donor in good health.

CDR3: CASSQGLAGGYNEQFF. The CDR3 DNA is TGTGCCAGCAGCCAGGGACTAGCGGGAGGATACAATGAGCAGTTCTTC. The rearrangement joins TRBV6-2 or TRBV6-3 to TRBJ2-1, with TRBD2 matching over 15 bases. J gave up 4 bases and V 6 bases, and 4 bases lay outside the gene matches. The CDR3 is 16 amino acids. Germline V CDR1 and CDR2: MNHEY, SVGEGT.

This rearrangement joins TRBV6-5 to TRBJ1-2; no reliable D call. This CDR3 region has 15 residues. CDR1 is MNHEY and CDR2 is SVGAGI in the germline V gene. V was shortened by 6 bases and J by 10 bases, with 24 bases between the two germline ends. For the CDR3, the DNA is TGTGCCAGCAGGTCTCCCGTTGGAGGGTTTGGTGACTACACCTTC. Its protein is CASRSPVGGFGDYTF.

This clonotype is a singleton in its sample. This rearrangement joins TRBV24-1 to TRBJ2-3; D is possibly TRBD1 or TRBD2 (6 bases each). This CDR3 is built from 13 residues. Trimming took off 10 bases at V and 3 bases at J, with 13 bases between the two ends. Germline V gene sequence: CDR1 KGHDR, CDR2 SFDVKD. The CDR3 DNA follows: TGTGCCACTTCAGGGGAGGTTACAGATACGCAGTATTTT. Amino acids: CATSGEVTDTQYF.

J is TRBJ1-1 and V is TRBV30; TRBD1 aligns across 11 bases. CDR3 length equals 15 residues. Germline loops: CDR1 GTSNPN, CDR2 SVGIG (reference sequence). Trimming took 0 bases from V and 4 from J; bases not matched to a gene: 4. Written as DNA, the CDR3 is TGTGCCTGGAGTGTACAGGGACAGGGGGTCACTGAAGCTTTCTTT. This encodes CAWSVQGQGVTEAFF.